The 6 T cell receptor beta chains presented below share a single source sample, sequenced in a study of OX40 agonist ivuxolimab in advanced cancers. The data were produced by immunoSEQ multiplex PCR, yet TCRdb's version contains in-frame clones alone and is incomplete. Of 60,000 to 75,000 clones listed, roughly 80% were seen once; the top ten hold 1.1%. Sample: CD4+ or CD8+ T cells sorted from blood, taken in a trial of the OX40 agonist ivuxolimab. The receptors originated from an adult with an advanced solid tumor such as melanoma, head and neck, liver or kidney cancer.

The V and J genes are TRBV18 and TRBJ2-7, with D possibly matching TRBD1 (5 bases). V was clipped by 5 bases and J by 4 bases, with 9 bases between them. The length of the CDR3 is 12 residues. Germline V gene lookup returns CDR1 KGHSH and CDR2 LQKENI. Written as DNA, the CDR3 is TGTGCCAGCTCATTCGACAGATACGAGCAGTACTTC. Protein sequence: CASSFDRYEQYF. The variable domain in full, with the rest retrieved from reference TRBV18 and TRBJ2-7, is NAGVMQNPRHLVRRRGQEARLRCSPMKGHSHVYWYRQLPEEGLKFMVYLQKENIIDESGMPKERFSAEFPKEGPSILRIQQVVRGDSAAYFCASSFDRYEQYFGPGTRLTVT.

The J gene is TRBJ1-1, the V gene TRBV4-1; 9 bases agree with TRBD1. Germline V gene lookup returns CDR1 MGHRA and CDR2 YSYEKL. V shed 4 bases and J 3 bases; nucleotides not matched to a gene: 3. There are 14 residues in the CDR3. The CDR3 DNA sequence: TGCGCCAGCAGCCTACGGACAGGGGACACTGAAGCTTTCTTT. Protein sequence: CASSLRTGDTEAFF.

The CDR3 protein is CASSVQDYNSPLHF. DNA of the CDR3: TGTGCCAGCTCAGTACAGGACTATAATTCACCCCTCCACTTT. V is TRBV18 and J is TRBJ1-6; TRBD1 is a possible D gene (5 bases). The CDR3 contains 14 residues. The germline V gene encodes CDR1 KGHSH and CDR2 LQKENI. V shed 5 bases and J shed 3 bases, with 8 bases lying between them.

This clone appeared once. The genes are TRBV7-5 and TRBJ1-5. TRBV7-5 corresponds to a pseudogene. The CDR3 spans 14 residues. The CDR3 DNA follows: TGTGCCAGAAGCTTGGGGGGTGGCAATCAGCCCCAGCATTTT. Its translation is CARSLGGGNQPQHF.

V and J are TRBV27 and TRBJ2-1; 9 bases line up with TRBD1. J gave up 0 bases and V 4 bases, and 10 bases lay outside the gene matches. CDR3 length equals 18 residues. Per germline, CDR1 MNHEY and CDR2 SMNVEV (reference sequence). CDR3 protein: CASSSTPGTGSSYNEQFF. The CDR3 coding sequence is TGTGCCAGCAGTTCGACCCCTGGGACAGGGAGCTCCTACAATGAGCAGTTCTTC.

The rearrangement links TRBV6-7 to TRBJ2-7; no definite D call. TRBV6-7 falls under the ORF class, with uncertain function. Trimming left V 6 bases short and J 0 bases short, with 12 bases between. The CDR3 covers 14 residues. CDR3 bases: TGTGCCAGCAGCCCCCGGACGTCCTCCTACGAGCAGTACTTC. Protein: CASSPRTSSYEQYF.